The clone carrying this T cell receptor beta chain has just a few counts. Its cognate antigen is unknown. Clones were read by immunoSEQ multiplex PCR, and TCRdb kept only the in-frame ones, dropping some. This table has roughly 34,000 clones, about 74% appearing once. The data were obtained in a study of OX40 agonist ivuxolimab in advanced cancers. Study-wide points: Not determined was the antigen specificity of the expanded peripheral T cells.

This CDR3 is 14 amino acids long. The V end was cut by 5 bases, the J end by 3 bases, with 14 bases between. Germline CDR1 SGHRS, CDR2 YFSETQ. This TCR came from an adult with an advanced solid tumor such as melanoma, head and neck, liver or kidney cancer. This rearrangement joins TRBV5-1 to TRBJ1-1; possibly TRBD1 for D (5 bases). Source: CD4+ or CD8+ T cells sorted from blood, taken in a trial of the OX40 agonist ivuxolimab. CDR3 sequence reads: CASRPRWDHTEAFF. CDR3 nucleotides: TGCGCCAGCAGACCTCGGTGGGACCACACTGAAGCTTTCTTT.